A single sample is the source of the 27 T cell receptor beta chains below, sequenced in a study of blood T cell repertoires in COVID-19. The method was immunoSEQ multiplex PCR; TCRdb's version includes in-frame clones alone and lacks a portion of them. The sample lists about 70,000 clones; more than 75% were seen once. Input material: peripheral blood. The source of these receptors is a woman under 30 with acute or convalescent COVID-19.

V gene TRBV4-1 combines with J gene TRBJ1-6, with D unresolved. The germline V gene has CDR1 MGHRA and CDR2 YSYEKL. The CDR3 extends over 17 amino acids. V was cut by 1 base and J by 5 bases, with 15 bases left in between. The CDR3 spells CASSQGFQSRHNSPLHF. The CDR3 DNA is TGCGCCAGCAGCCAAGGTTTTCAAAGCCGCCATAATTCACCCCTCCACTTT.

J is TRBJ1-1 and V is TRBV5-6; D is unresolved. The germline gives CDR1 SGHDT, CDR2 YYEEEE. The V end lost 2 bases, the J end lost 4 bases, and 12 bases lay between the germline ends. The CDR3 has 14 residues. The CDR3 sequence: CASSLIGERTEAFF. CDR3 DNA: TGTGCCAGCAGCTTAATCGGGGAGCGCACTGAAGCTTTCTTT.

A single count supports this clone. The J gene is TRBJ1-5, the V gene TRBV28; D is unclear. V was cut by 3 bases and J by 1 base, with 10 bases left in between. The V gene's germline CDR1 is MDHEN and CDR2 SYDVKM. The CDR3 loop spans 15 amino acids. The CDR3 DNA reads as TGTGCCAGCAGTTTCGACGGGAGGAGCAATCAGCCCCAGCATTTT. This sequence encodes CASSFDGRSNQPQHF.

V gene TRBV27 combines with J gene TRBJ1-1; tentative D call: TRBD1 (6 bases). This CDR3 has 15 residues. The germline gives CDR1 MNHEY, CDR2 SMNVEV (reference sequence). Trimming pared 5 bases from V and 5 bases from J, leaving 18 bases between. The CDR3 DNA follows: TGTGCCAGCAGTCCCTACTTACAGGGAGGGACTGAAGCTTTCTTT. Translation: CASSPYLQGGTEAFF.

This clone is a singleton in its sample. The rearrangement links TRBV28 to TRBJ1-2; a weak D match, TRBD1 (6 bases). V lost 10 bases, J lost 1 base, and 10 bases lay in between. CDR3 length equals 12 residues. Germline V gene lookup returns CDR1 MDHEN and CDR2 SYDVKM. CDR3 DNA: TGTGCCATCGAACAGGGTAACTATGGCTACACCTTC. This gives the protein CAIEQGNYGYTF.

V and J are TRBV6-2 or TRBV6-3 and TRBJ1-2; 7 bases line up with TRBD1. The CDR3 consists of 16 residues. Looked up from germline, CDR1 is MNHEY and CDR2 is SVGEGT. J was trimmed by 4 bases and V by 0 bases; bases with no gene match: 8. DNA for the CDR3: TGTGCCAGCAGTTACTCCTGGGACAGTCTAACCTATGGCTACACCTTC. Its protein is CASSYSWDSLTYGYTF.

This clone was seen only a few times. The chain links TRBV2 to TRBJ2-7, with TRBD1 matching 8 bases. This CDR3 spans 14 amino acids. After removal of 2 bases from V and 5 bases from J, the junction contained 5 bases not matched to a gene. Germline V lookup: CDR1 SNHLY, CDR2 FYNNEI. In nucleotides, the CDR3 is TGTGCCAGCAGTGAACAGGGGGCCCTCGACGAGCAGTACTTC. It translates to CASSEQGALDEQYF.

The gene calls are TRBV4-3 and TRBJ2-1; 7 bases agree with TRBD2. The CDR3 consists of 15 residues. J was trimmed by 4 bases and V by 5 bases; bases with no gene match: 8. From germline, CDR1 is LGHNA and CDR2 YSLEER. In nucleotides, the CDR3 is TGCGCCAGCAGCGTCGGGAGGAGGGGATACAATGAGCAGTTCTTC. Residues: CASSVGRRGYNEQFF.

The chain recombines TRBV5-8 with TRBJ1-4, with D possibly TRBD1 on 6 matching bases. Deletions cut 2 bases from V and 5 bases from J, with 13 bases between. Germline V gives CDR1 SGHTS, CDR2 YDEGEE. There are 15 residues in the CDR3. CDR3 in DNA: TGTGCCAGCAGCTTCGGGGACACCCAAAATGAAAAACTGTTTTTT. This translates into CASSFGDTQNEKLFF.

This sequence joins TRBV7-9 and TRBJ1-2; a possible D gene is TRBD1 (6 bases). With 6 bases removed from V and 2 bases from J, the gap between germline ends came to 13 bases. Germline V gene data show CDR1 as SEHNR and CDR2 as FQNEAQ (reference sequence). The CDR3 is made up of 14 amino acids. Here the CDR3 DNA reads TGTGCCAGCAGTCAAGCAGGGGCCAACTATGGCTACACCTTC. Translated: CASSQAGANYGYTF. The full variable domain, completed using reference TRBV7-9 and TRBJ1-2, is DTGVSQNPRHKITKRGQNVTFRCDPISEHNRLYWYRQTLGQGPEFLTYFQNEAQLEKSRLLSDRFSAERPKGSFSTLEIQRTEQGDSAMYLCASSQAGANYGYTFGSGTRLTVV.

This chain connects TRBV5-6 to TRBJ1-1, with unresolved D. The CDR3 sequence is 17 residues long. The V end lost 1 base, the J end lost 2 bases, and 18 bases lay between the germline ends. The germline gives CDR1 SGHDT, CDR2 YYEEEE. CDR3 sequence reads: CASSLFSRPADNTEAFF. Here the CDR3 DNA reads TGTGCCAGCAGCTTGTTTTCACGCCCCGCAGATAACACTGAAGCTTTCTTT.

The rearrangement joins TRBV30 to TRBJ2-7; 8 bases match TRBD2. This CDR3 region has 13 residues. J was trimmed by 9 bases and V by 0 bases; bases with no gene match: 7. Per germline, CDR1 GTSNPN and CDR2 SVGIG (reference sequence). The CDR3 nucleotides read TGTGCCTGGAGTGTCCCGGGACTAGTGGGGCAGTACTTC. The encoded protein is CAWSVPGLVGQYF.

The gene calls are TRBV3-1 (or the pseudogene TRBV3-2) and TRBJ2-5; a weak D match, TRBD2 (5 bases). The CDR3 totals 13 residues. V lost 2 bases and J lost 1, with 5 bases in between. From germline, CDR1 is LGHDT and CDR2 YNNKEL (reference sequence). In nucleotides, the CDR3 is TGTGCCAGCAGCCAACTAGCCCAAGAGACCCAGTACTTC. It is translated as CASSQLAQETQYF.

V gene TRBV25-1 combines with J gene TRBJ1-1, with 7 bases that match TRBD1. The CDR3 is made up of 13 amino acids. Germline trimming cut 2 bases from V and 4 bases from J; bases unmatched to any gene: 1. The germline gives CDR1 MGHDK, CDR2 SYGVNS. The CDR3 DNA follows: TGTGCCAGCAGTGAAGCAGGGGGCACTGAAGCTTTCTTT. Translating gives CASSEAGGTEAFF.

The chain links TRBV6-5 to TRBJ2-3; 8 nucleotides align to TRBD1. There are 15 residues in the CDR3. Per germline, CDR1 MNHEY and CDR2 SVGAGI. After removal of 5 bases from V and 0 bases from J, the junction contained 4 bases not matched to a gene. CDR3 protein: CASSRTGKSTDTQYF. As DNA, the CDR3 is TGTGCCAGCAGTCGGACAGGGAAGAGCACAGATACGCAGTATTTT.

The chain couples TRBV5-4 to TRBJ1-1; D not certain. CDR3 length equals 13 residues. Germline V CDR1 and CDR2: SGHNT, YYREEE (reference sequence). V lost 0 bases, J lost 10 bases, and 13 bases lay in between. The CDR3 DNA is TGTGCCAGCAGCTTGGTTCCAGGATCTGCAGCTTTCTTT. Amino acids: CASSLVPGSAAFF.

The rearrangement links TRBV15 to TRBJ1-6; D is unresolved. Germline lookup yields CDR1 LNHNV and CDR2 YYDKDF (reference sequence). The CDR3 is 14 residues long. The V end was cut by 0 bases, the J end by 7 bases, with 7 bases between. DNA for the CDR3: TGTGCCACCAGCAGAGATTCAGGAAATTCACCCCTCCACTTT. Amino acids: CATSRDSGNSPLHF.

The chain links TRBV5-4 to TRBJ2-7, with 7 bases lining up with TRBD2. Trimming cost V 2 bases and J 1 base; bases outside gene matches: 3. Per the germline V gene, CDR1 is SGHNT and CDR2 is YYREEE (reference sequence). The CDR3 totals 14 residues. The CDR3 region is CASSLDGRSYEQYF. As DNA, the CDR3 is TGTGCCAGCAGCTTAGACGGGAGGTCCTACGAGCAGTACTTC.

The chain has TRBV3-1 (or the pseudogene TRBV3-2) and TRBJ1-4, with a possible D match to TRBD1 (6 bases). V lost 4 bases, J lost 8 bases, and 14 bases lay in between. Germline V gene data show CDR1 as LGHDT and CDR2 as YNNKEL (reference sequence). The CDR3 spans 14 residues. The CDR3 region has the DNA TGTGCCAGCAGCCCCCGGGACATCCGGGAAAAACTGTTTTTT. It codes for CASSPRDIREKLFF.

This chain connects TRBV28 to TRBJ2-1; 12 positions agree with TRBD1. CDR1 is MDHEN, CDR2 SYDVKM, per germline. Trimming at V came to 6 bases and at J to 0 bases, leaving 9 bases not matched to a gene. The CDR3 loop spans 18 amino acids. The CDR3 DNA reads as TGTGCCAGCAGCTTAGGGGGACAGGGGGCTTTCTCCTACAATGAGCAGTTCTTC. Protein product: CASSLGGQGAFSYNEQFF.

The chain couples TRBV18 to TRBJ2-3; D uncertain. Trimming shortened V by 3 bases and J by 2 bases, and 6 bases separated the two germline ends. Looked up from germline, CDR1 is KGHSH and CDR2 is LQKENI. The CDR3 is 13 amino acids. The CDR3 DNA sequence: TGTGCCAGCTCACCCACGGTCACAGATACGCAGTATTTT. It specifies CASSPTVTDTQYF.

The genes are TRBV2 and TRBJ2-1; possible D gene TRBD2, 5 bases. The germline CDR1 and CDR2 sequences are SNHLY and FYNNEI. Trimming left V 6 bases short and J 0 bases short, with 18 bases between. This CDR3 is built from 17 residues. CDR3 nucleotide sequence: TGTGCCAGCAGCCCCCGCGGGCCAGAGGGCTCCTACAATGAGCAGTTCTTC. As protein: CASSPRGPEGSYNEQFF.

There are a few counts of this clone. The rearrangement links TRBV27 to TRBJ1-2; 9 bases map to TRBD1. The germline gives CDR1 MNHEY, CDR2 SMNVEV (reference sequence). J was trimmed by 7 bases and V by 5 bases; bases with no gene match: 8. This CDR3 spans 14 amino acids. The CDR3 nucleotides read TGTGCCAGCAGTCCCCGGACAGGGGAGGGTGGCTACACCTTC. Translation: CASSPRTGEGGYTF.

The chain couples TRBV10-3 to TRBJ2-7, with 10 bases fitting TRBD1. Germline lookup yields CDR1 ENHRY and CDR2 SYGVKD. The CDR3 extends over 12 amino acids. V was pared by 8 bases and J by 3 bases, with 1 base of the junction left unmatched. In DNA form, the CDR3 reads TGTGCCATCCGGGACAGGGGCTACGAGCAGTACTTC. This codes for CAIRDRGYEQYF.

This chain joins TRBV4-1 and TRBJ2-5, with D possibly matching TRBD1 (7 bases). The CDR3 loop spans 18 amino acids. CDR1 and CDR2 (germline): MGHRA, YSYEKL. Trimming took 1 base from V and 5 from J, leaving 23 bases between them. The CDR3 sequence is CASSQAPGDHRGFETQYF. The CDR3 coding sequence is TGCGCCAGCAGCCAAGCCCCGGGAGATCACAGGGGTTTTGAGACCCAGTACTTC.

The V call is TRBV5-8, the J call TRBJ1-6, with a tentative D call TRBD1 (5 bases). The CDR3 spans 15 residues. V lost 1 base, J lost 14 bases, and 19 bases lay in between. Germline assignment: CDR1 SGHTS and CDR2 YDEGEE. DNA of the CDR3: TGTGCCAGCAGCTTGCGTGGGGGGGGGTCGAAGACCCTCCACTTT. Encoded protein: CASSLRGGGSKTLHF. Complete variable domain (other parts from reference TRBV5-8 and TRBJ1-6): EAGVTQSPTHLIKTRGQQATLRCSPISGHTSVYWYQQALGLGLQFLLWYDEGEERNRGNFPPRFSGRQFPNYSSELNVNALELEDSALYLCASSLRGGGSKTLHFGNGTRLTVT.

The gene calls are TRBV19 and TRBJ1-4, with 9 positions matching TRBD1. The germline CDR1 and CDR2 sequences are LNHDA and SQIVND (reference sequence). CDR3 length equals 16 residues. The trim removed 5 bases at V and 4 bases at J, leaving 8 bases unmatched. The CDR3 bases are TGTGCCAGTAGTCCATCAACAGGGGGCGGTAATGAAAAACTGTTTTTT. Protein product: CASSPSTGGGNEKLFF.